The rows below give T cell receptor beta chains drawn from one sample of a study of blood T cells in healthy people across ages. TCRdb reprocessed the 5' RACE reads with MiXCR, giving one entry per CDR3 protein. Among hundreds of thousands of distinct CDR3 sequences listed, roughly 26% were seen once. The specimen was blood. The receptors shown here come from a woman aged 65 to 85 in good health. Both conserved end residues are part of each CDR3. Each record gives: V gene, J gene, clone size, D gene, CDR3 DNA, CDR3 protein. The D gene is left open where the match is weak. Clone size is given for some rows only: seen once, a few or many times, or a class if the clone is expanded.

v_gene: TRBV10-3; j_gene: TRBJ2-7; abundance: .; d_gene: .; CDR3nt: TGTGCCATCAGTGACCCCGCAAGGGGCGAGAGCTCCTACGAGCAGTACTTC; CDR3aa: CAISDPARGESSYEQYF
v_gene: TRBV28; j_gene: TRBJ2-1; abundance: few; d_gene: TRBD2; CDR3nt: TGTGCCAGCAGTGGACTAGCGGGAGCCCCGAGCTCCTACAATGAGCAGTTCTTC; CDR3aa: CASSGLAGAPSSYNEQFF
v_gene: TRBV20-1; j_gene: TRBJ2-7; abundance: few; d_gene: .; CDR3nt: TGCAGTGCCACAGCCCGGGTAGGCGGCTACGAGCAGTACTTC; CDR3aa: CSATARVGGYEQYF
v_gene: TRBV29-1; j_gene: TRBJ2-7; abundance: few; d_gene: .; CDR3nt: TGCAGCGTTCGTACAGGTTTCCCCCGGGAGCAGTACTTC; CDR3aa: CSVRTGFPREQYF
v_gene: TRBV7-9; j_gene: TRBJ2-1; abundance: few; d_gene: TRBD2; CDR3nt: TGTGCCATAGCGGGCGAGGTCGGGGTTAAGTTCTTC; CDR3aa: CAIAGEVGVKFF
v_gene: TRBV5-1; j_gene: TRBJ1-5; abundance: many; d_gene: .; CDR3nt: TGCGCCAGCAGCTTGTCCGGAGGGTATCAGCCCCAGCATTTT; CDR3aa: CASSLSGGYQPQHF
v_gene: TRBV12-3/TRBV12-4; j_gene: TRBJ2-5; abundance: .; d_gene: TRBD2; CDR3nt: TGTGCCAGCAGTTTTGTAGCGGGAGGGCCTAAGGAGACCCAGTACTTC; CDR3aa: CASSFVAGGPKETQYF
v_gene: TRBV29-1; j_gene: TRBJ2-5; abundance: many; d_gene: TRBD2; CDR3nt: TGCAGCGCGGGGGGGGAGACCCAGTACTTC; CDR3aa: CSAGGETQYF
v_gene: TRBV6-6; j_gene: TRBJ2-3; abundance: .; d_gene: .; CDR3nt: TGTGCCAGTTCATGGGGGGCCAGAACAGATACGCAGTATTTT; CDR3aa: CASSWGARTDTQYF
v_gene: TRBV5-1; j_gene: TRBJ2-7; abundance: many; d_gene: .; CDR3nt: TGCGCCAGCAGCTCCAGGGAGGCTGGGGAGCAGTACTTC; CDR3aa: CASSSREAGEQYF
v_gene: TRBV20-1; j_gene: TRBJ2-3; abundance: few; d_gene: .; CDR3nt: TGCAGTGCTAGAGCAGACCCAGATACGCAGTATTTT; CDR3aa: CSARADPDTQYF
v_gene: TRBV18; j_gene: TRBJ2-3; abundance: .; d_gene: .; CDR3nt: TGTGCCAGCTCACCGCCCGAGTACAGGTTCACAGATACGCAGTATTTT; CDR3aa: CASSPPEYRFTDTQYF
v_gene: TRBV20-1; j_gene: TRBJ2-4; abundance: .; d_gene: TRBD2; CDR3nt: TGCAGTGCTAGAGATCCCCAACTAGCGGAAAACCAGTCCTTC; CDR3aa: CSARDPQLAENQSF
v_gene: TRBV7-3; j_gene: TRBJ2-3; abundance: .; d_gene: TRBD1; CDR3nt: TGTGCCAGCAGCCCAGGACAGGGAATTTGGAGCACAGATACGCAGTATTTT; CDR3aa: CASSPGQGIWSTDTQYF
v_gene: TRBV19; j_gene: TRBJ2-5; abundance: .; d_gene: .; CDR3nt: TGTGCCAGTAGTAGTGGCAGGGAAGAGACCCAGTACTTC; CDR3aa: CASSSGREETQYF
v_gene: TRBV9; j_gene: TRBJ2-1; abundance: .; d_gene: TRBD2; CDR3nt: TGTGCCAGCAGCGCGCTAGCGGGAGAAAGCTACAATGAGCAGTTCTTC; CDR3aa: CASSALAGESYNEQFF
v_gene: TRBV9; j_gene: TRBJ2-3; abundance: .; d_gene: TRBD2; CDR3nt: TGTGCCAGCAGCGTAGTAGGACTAGCGGGAACAGATACGCAGTATTTT; CDR3aa: CASSVVGLAGTDTQYF
v_gene: TRBV11-2; j_gene: TRBJ2-3; abundance: .; d_gene: TRBD2; CDR3nt: TGTGCCAGCAGCTTACGAGCTAGCGGGAGAACAGATACGCAGTATTTT; CDR3aa: CASSLRASGRTDTQYF
v_gene: TRBV6-6; j_gene: TRBJ2-7; abundance: few; d_gene: .; CDR3nt: TGTGCCAGCAGTTACTCGTCTGCCGGATTGGAGCAGTACTTC; CDR3aa: CASSYSSAGLEQYF
v_gene: TRBV5-1; j_gene: TRBJ1-2; abundance: .; d_gene: .; CDR3nt: TGCGCCAGCAGCTTGTCAGACCAGTATGGCTACACCTTC; CDR3aa: CASSLSDQYGYTF
v_gene: TRBV24-1; j_gene: TRBJ2-1; abundance: many; d_gene: TRBD2; CDR3nt: TGTGCCACCAGTGAGGGACTAGCGGGCTTCTACAATGAGCAGTTCTTC; CDR3aa: CATSEGLAGFYNEQFF
v_gene: TRBV7-8; j_gene: TRBJ2-7; abundance: .; d_gene: .; CDR3nt: TGTGCCAGCAGCTCCCCCATAGAAGGGGGTCCCTACGAGCAGTACTTC; CDR3aa: CASSSPIEGGPYEQYF
v_gene: TRBV18; j_gene: TRBJ2-1; abundance: .; d_gene: TRBD1; CDR3nt: TGTGCCAGCTCACCACCTCTGGACAGGGAAAATGAGCAGTTCTTC; CDR3aa: CASSPPLDRENEQFF
v_gene: TRBV10-3; j_gene: TRBJ1-2; abundance: .; d_gene: .; CDR3nt: TGTGCCATCAGTGCCGGTGTGGCCGAAAAAGGATTC; CDR3aa: CAISAGVAEKGF
v_gene: TRBV4-1; j_gene: TRBJ1-4; abundance: .; d_gene: .; CDR3nt: TGCGCCAGCAGCCAGGAAAGAGCATCAACTAATGAAAAACTGTTTTTT; CDR3aa: CASSQERASTNEKLFF
v_gene: TRBV18; j_gene: TRBJ1-6; abundance: .; d_gene: .; CDR3nt: TGTGCCAGCTCACAAGTAAGGGACAAGAATTCACCCCTCCACTTT; CDR3aa: CASSQVRDKNSPLHF
v_gene: TRBV7-9; j_gene: TRBJ2-4; abundance: few; d_gene: .; CDR3nt: TGTGCCAGCAGCTCCGGGGGCGTAGCCAAAAACATTCAGTACTTC; CDR3aa: CASSSGGVAKNIQYF